This T cell receptor (beta chain) was recovered during a study of sequential checkpoint blockade in melanoma. Turning to the study itself: Randomization was 1:1 between first-line nivolumab→ipilimumab and ipilimumab→nivolumab. Both treatment sequences were followed by maintenance nivolumab.

Here immunoSEQ multiplex PCR was the method, and the copy in TCRdb shows in-frame clones only, minus some. The sample lists around 16,000 clones; 85% to 95% were seen once. CDR3 length: 15 amino acids. V dropped 4 bases and J dropped 4 bases, with 16 bases sitting between them. The germline V gene has CDR1 SEHNR and CDR2 FQNEAQ (reference sequence). Specified treatment: randomized to nivolumab then ipilimumab (arm A) or the reverse (arm B). Patients had received no earlier DNA-damaging chemotherapy. PBMC sorting kept live CD3+CD8+ cells without CD19 or CD56. This sequence originates from a human donor with melanoma. The chain links TRBV7-9 to TRBJ1-1; D possibly corresponds to TRBD1 (6 bases). Source: CD8+ T cells sorted from blood (inferred from file names), taken from a patient given nivolumab and ipilimumab in sequence. This chain's CDR3 is CASSSALTGRTEAFF. CDR3 in DNA: TGTGCCAGCAGCTCCGCCCTGACAGGACGCACTGAAGCTTTCTTT.